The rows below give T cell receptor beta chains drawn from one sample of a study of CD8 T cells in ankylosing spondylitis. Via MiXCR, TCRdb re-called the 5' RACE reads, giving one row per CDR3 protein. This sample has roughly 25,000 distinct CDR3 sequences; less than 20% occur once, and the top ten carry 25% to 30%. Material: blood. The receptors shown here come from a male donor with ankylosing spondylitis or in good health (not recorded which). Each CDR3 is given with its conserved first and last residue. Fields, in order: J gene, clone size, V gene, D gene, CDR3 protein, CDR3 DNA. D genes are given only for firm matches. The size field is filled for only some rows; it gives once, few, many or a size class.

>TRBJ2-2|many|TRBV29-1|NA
CSVGDGAGTGELFF
TGCAGCGTTGGAGATGGGGCCGGCACCGGGGAGCTGTTTTTT
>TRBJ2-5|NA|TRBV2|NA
CASSAFRDGQETQYF
TGTGCCAGCAGCGCCTTCCGGGACGGACAAGAGACCCAGTACTTC
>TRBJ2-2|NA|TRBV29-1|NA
CSVDTSRSGELFF
TGCAGCGTTGATACTAGCCGGAGCGGGGAGCTGTTTTTT
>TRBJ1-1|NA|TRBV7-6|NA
CASSPRGGENTEAFF
TGTGCCAGCAGCCCCCGGGGAGGCGAGAACACTGAAGCTTTCTTT
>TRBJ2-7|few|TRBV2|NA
CASMLERPSYEQYF
TGTGCCAGCATGTTGGAGCGGCCCTCCTACGAGCAGTACTTC
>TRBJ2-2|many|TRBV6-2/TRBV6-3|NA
CAAGRPTGELFF
TGTGCCGCGGGGCGACCCACCGGGGAGCTGTTTTTT
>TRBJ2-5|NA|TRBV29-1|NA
CSVAEWTPETQYF
TGCAGCGTGGCCGAGTGGACCCCGGAGACCCAGTACTTC
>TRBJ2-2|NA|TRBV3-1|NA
CASSQSGGLTDTGELFF
TGTGCCAGCAGCCAATCAGGGGGACTAACAGACACCGGGGAGCTGTTTTTT
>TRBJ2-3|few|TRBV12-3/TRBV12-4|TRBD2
CASSFGSGGAMDTQYF
TGTGCCAGCAGTTTCGGTAGCGGGGGGGCCATGGATACGCAGTATTTT
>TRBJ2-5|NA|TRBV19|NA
CASSSSAQETQYF
TGTGCCAGTAGTAGCAGCGCACAAGAGACCCAGTACTTC
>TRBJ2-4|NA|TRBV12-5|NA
CASGPPLGSGIQYF
TGTGCTAGTGGTCCCCCCTTGGGGTCAGGCATTCAGTACTTC
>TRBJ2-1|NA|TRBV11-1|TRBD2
CASSLERLAVYNEQFF
TGTGCCAGCAGCTTAGAGCGCCTAGCGGTCTACAATGAGCAGTTCTTC
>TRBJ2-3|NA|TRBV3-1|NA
CASSLPLDTQYF
TGTGCCAGCAGCCTCCCTCTAGATACGCAGTATTTT
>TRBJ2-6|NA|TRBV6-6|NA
CATATGPSGANVLTF
TGTGCCACGGCCACAGGGCCCTCTGGGGCCAACGTCCTGACTTTC
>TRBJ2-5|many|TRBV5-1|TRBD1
CASSGPGQGMETQYF
TGCGCCAGCAGCGGGCCGGGACAGGGGATGGAGACCCAGTACTTC
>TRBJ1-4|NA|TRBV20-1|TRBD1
CSSPGTANEKLFF
TGCAGCTCCCCCGGGACAGCGAATGAAAAACTGTTTTTT
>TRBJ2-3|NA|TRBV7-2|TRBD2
CASSFRTGLHTDTQYF
TGTGCCAGCAGTTTTAGGACGGGACTACACACAGATACGCAGTATTTT
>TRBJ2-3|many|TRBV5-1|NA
CASALDAWDTQYF
TGCGCCAGCGCCTTGGACGCGTGGGATACGCAGTATTTT
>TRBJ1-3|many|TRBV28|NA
CATGSSGNTIYF
TGTGCCACCGGGAGCTCTGGAAACACCATATATTTT
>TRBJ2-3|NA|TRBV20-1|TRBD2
CSAPGLAGTSTDTQYF
TGCAGTGCCCCCGGACTAGCGGGAACTAGCACAGATACGCAGTATTTT
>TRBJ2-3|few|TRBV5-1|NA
CASSPGLVTDTQYF
TGCGCCAGCAGCCCGGGACTGGTCACAGATACGCAGTATTTT
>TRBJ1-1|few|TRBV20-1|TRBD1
CSAGGQMNTEAFF
TGCAGTGCTGGGGGACAGATGAACACTGAAGCTTTCTTT
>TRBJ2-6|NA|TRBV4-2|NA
CASSLVTGAAGANVLTF
TGTGCCAGCAGCCTAGTTACCGGGGCGGCCGGGGCCAACGTCCTGACTTTC
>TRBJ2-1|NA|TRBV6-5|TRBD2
CASSSSGGARDEQFF
TGTGCCAGCAGTTCTAGCGGGGGGGCCCGGGATGAGCAGTTCTTC
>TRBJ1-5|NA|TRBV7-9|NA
CASSLPGNQPQHF
TGTGCCAGCAGCTTACCGGGCAATCAGCCCCAGCATTTT
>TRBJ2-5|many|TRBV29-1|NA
CSVVVAGSGTQYF
TGCAGCGTTGTAGTAGCAGGGTCAGGGACCCAGTACTTC
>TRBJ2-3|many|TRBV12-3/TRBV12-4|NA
CASSFRDTQYF
TGTGCCAGCAGTTTTCGGGATACGCAGTATTTT
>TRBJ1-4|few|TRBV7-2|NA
CASSPQGRRSNEKLFF
TGTGCCAGCAGCCCACAGGGTCGACGGAGTAATGAAAAACTGTTTTTT
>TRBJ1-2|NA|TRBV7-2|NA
CASSVRDVRGYTF
TGTGCCAGCAGCGTCCGGGACGTAAGGGGCTACACCTTC
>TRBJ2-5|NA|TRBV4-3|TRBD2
CASSQGGGRGMKTQYF
TGCGCCAGCAGCCAAGGTGGAGGGAGGGGAATGAAGACCCAGTACTTC
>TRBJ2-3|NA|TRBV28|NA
CASRSRYRTSTDTQYF
TGTGCCAGCAGATCCCGCTACAGAACTAGCACAGATACGCAGTATTTT
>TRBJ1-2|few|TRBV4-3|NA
CASSQEQGRRYGYTF
TGCGCCAGCAGCCAAGAACAGGGCAGACGCTATGGCTACACCTTC
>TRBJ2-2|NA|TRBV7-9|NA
CASSHTRTGELFF
TGTGCCAGCAGCCATACCCGCACCGGGGAGCTGTTTTTT
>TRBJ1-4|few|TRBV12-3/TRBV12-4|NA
CASTSPAGMHEKLFF
TGTGCCAGCACCTCCCCGGCGGGGATGCATGAAAAACTGTTTTTT
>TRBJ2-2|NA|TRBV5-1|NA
CASSPGTPGTGELFF
TGCGCCAGCAGCCCAGGGACACCTGGGACCGGGGAGCTGTTTTTT
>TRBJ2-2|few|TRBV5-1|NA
CASSLVVKTGELFF
TGCGCCAGCAGCTTGGTTGTGAAGACGGGGGAGCTGTTTTTT
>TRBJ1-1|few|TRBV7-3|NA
CASSINTDTEAFF
TGTGCCAGCAGCATTAATACGGACACTGAAGCTTTCTTT
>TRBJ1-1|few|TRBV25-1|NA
CASSEGLRSGTEAFF
TGTGCCAGCAGTGAAGGGCTCCGGTCGGGAACTGAAGCTTTCTTT
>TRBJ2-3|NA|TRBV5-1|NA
CASSRDGADTQYF
TGCGCCAGCAGCCGGGACGGGGCCGATACGCAGTATTTT
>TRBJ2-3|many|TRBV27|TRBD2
CASSRRTSGSTDTQYF
TGTGCCAGCAGTCGCCGGACTAGCGGGAGCACAGATACGCAGTATTTT
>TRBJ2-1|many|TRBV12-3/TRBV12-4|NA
CASRPSRHDNEQFF
TGTGCCAGCAGGCCCAGCAGGCATGACAATGAGCAGTTCTTC
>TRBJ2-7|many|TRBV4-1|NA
CASSQSLGKVYEQYF
TGCGCCAGCAGCCAATCCCTAGGGAAGGTCTACGAGCAGTACTTC
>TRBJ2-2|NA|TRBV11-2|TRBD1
CASSSYRDSDTGELFF
TGTGCCAGCAGCTCTTACCGGGACAGTGACACCGGGGAGCTGTTTTTT
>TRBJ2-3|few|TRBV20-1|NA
CSAPYSTDTQYF
TGCAGTGCTCCATATAGCACAGATACGCAGTATTTT
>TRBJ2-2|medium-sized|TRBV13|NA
CASSLGEGGTGELFF
TGTGCCAGCAGCTTAGGAGAGGGGGGCACCGGGGAGCTGTTTTTT
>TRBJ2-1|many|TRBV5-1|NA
CASTQRAATSYNEQFF
TGCGCCAGCACCCAGAGGGCCGCGACCTCCTACAATGAGCAGTTCTTC
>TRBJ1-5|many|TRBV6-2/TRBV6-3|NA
CASSYQGYDQPQHF
TGTGCCAGCAGCTATCAGGGTTACGATCAGCCCCAGCATTTT
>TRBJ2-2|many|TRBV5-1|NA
CASSSDYTGELFF
TGCGCCAGCAGTTCGGACTACACCGGGGAGCTGTTTTTT
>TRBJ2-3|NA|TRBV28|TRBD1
CASRRQGGDTQYF
TGTGCCAGCAGAAGACAGGGGGGAGATACGCAGTATTTT
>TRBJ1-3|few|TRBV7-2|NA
CASSLAGTGVSGNTIYF
TGTGCCAGCAGCTTAGCGGGGACGGGGGTTTCTGGAAACACCATATATTTT
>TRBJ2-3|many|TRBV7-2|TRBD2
CASSLAGGPPDTQYF
TGTGCCAGCAGCTTAGCGGGAGGGCCTCCAGATACGCAGTATTTT
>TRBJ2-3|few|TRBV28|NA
CASSLARLVGTDTQYF
TGTGCCAGCAGTTTAGCCCGACTAGTCGGGACAGATACGCAGTATTTT
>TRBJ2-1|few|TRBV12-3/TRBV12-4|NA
CASESGYNSYNEQFF
TGTGCCAGCGAATCAGGGTACAATTCCTACAATGAGCAGTTCTTC
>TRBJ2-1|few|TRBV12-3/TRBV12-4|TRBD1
CASSLQGARYNEQFF
TGTGCCAGCAGTCTCCAGGGGGCACGCTACAATGAGCAGTTCTTC
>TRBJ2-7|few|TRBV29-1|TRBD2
CSVEGGLAGGSYEQYF
TGCAGCGTTGAAGGGGGACTAGCGGGAGGATCATACGAGCAGTACTTC